A single sample is the source of the 21 T cell receptor beta chains below, sequenced in a study of T cell changes during pregnancy in multiple sclerosis. Some clones are missing from TCRdb's copy, which holds only in-frame ones; the method was immunoSEQ multiplex PCR. The sample includes about 73,000 clones, 85% to 95% of them seen just once. This specimen consisted of peripheral blood, obtained in the third trimester of pregnancy. These receptors were obtained from a female donor in good health, enrolled as a control in a pregnancy study.

V gene TRBV9 combines with J gene TRBJ2-1, with D perhaps TRBD2 (7 bases). Germline V gives CDR1 SGDLS, CDR2 YYNGEE. V lost 5 bases, J lost 4 bases, and 19 bases lay in between. CDR3 length: 16 residues. CDR3 amino acids: CASSEGGRLVYNEQFF. The CDR3 nucleotides read TGTGCCAGCAGTGAGGGGGGGCGCTTAGTATACAATGAGCAGTTCTTC.

The chain uses TRBV6-4 and TRBJ1-2, with TRBD1 matching over 9 bases. With 4 bases clipped from V and 8 bases from J, the junction kept 14 bases outside the gene matches. Germline V gene data show CDR1 as MRHNA and CDR2 as SNTAGT. The CDR3 extends over 16 amino acids. Written as DNA, the CDR3 is TGTGCCAGCAGTGCCTTCCAGGGACAGGGCACTTTCGGCTACACCTTC. This codes for CASSAFQGQGTFGYTF.

V usage is TRBV13 and J usage is TRBJ1-3; 7 bases align to TRBD1. V was clipped by 5 bases and J by 0 bases; unmatched bases: 4. CDR1 is PRHDT, CDR2 FYEKMQ, per germline (reference sequence). The CDR3 sequence is 15 residues long. The CDR3 here is CASSPGQNSGNTIYF. As DNA, the CDR3 is TGTGCCAGCAGCCCGGGACAGAACTCTGGAAACACCATATATTTT.

This chain joins TRBV7-8 and TRBJ2-7; possible D gene TRBD2, 6 bases. The length of the CDR3 is 15 residues. Germline CDR1 is SGHVS and CDR2 is FQNEAQ. Trimming removed 1 base from V and 4 bases from J, with 14 bases in between. In DNA, the CDR3 is TGTGCCAGCAGCTTAGTGGGACTTAAATTATACGAGCAGTACTTC. Translating it yields CASSLVGLKLYEQYF.

The V gene is TRBV28, the J gene TRBJ2-2, with D tentatively TRBD1 (6 bases). CDR1 and CDR2 from the germline V gene are MDHEN and SYDVKM. There are 15 residues in the CDR3. The ends were cut back, 2 bases at V and 3 bases at J, with 10 bases in the middle. The CDR3 loop reads CASSLGGSDTGELFF. The CDR3 DNA reads TGTGCCAGCAGTTTAGGGGGCTCGGACACCGGGGAGCTGTTTTTT.

This rearrangement joins TRBV30 to TRBJ2-7, with TRBD2 identical over 7 bases. There are 13 residues in the CDR3. Unmatched junction bases numbered 7, after V lost 4 bases and J lost 4 bases. Germline lookup yields CDR1 GTSNPN and CDR2 SVGIG (reference sequence). CDR3 DNA sequence: TGTGCCTGGATGAGAGCGGGAAGATACGAGCAGTACTTC. It encodes CAWMRAGRYEQYF.

The chain employs TRBV27 and TRBJ1-1, with 9 bases fitting TRBD1. The V gene's germline CDR1 is MNHEY and CDR2 SMNVEV (reference sequence). The CDR3 runs 17 residues. Germline trimming cut 6 bases from V and 1 base from J; bases unmatched to any gene: 12. The CDR3: CASSPLNRGLGNTEAFF. CDR3 DNA: TGTGCCAGCAGCCCCCTTAACAGGGGGCTAGGGAACACTGAAGCTTTCTTT.

The rearrangement uses TRBV11-3 and TRBJ2-5; 10 bases map to TRBD2. J lost 5 bases, V lost 5 bases, and 14 bases had no gene match. Germline lookup yields CDR1 SGHNT and CDR2 YENEEA. This CDR3 region has 17 residues. The CDR3 region is CASSPRTSGGAGETQYF. CDR3 nucleotides: TGTGCCAGCAGCCCTAGGACTAGCGGAGGGGCTGGGGAGACCCAGTACTTC. The complete variable domain, with remaining parts taken from reference TRBV11-3 and TRBJ2-5, reads EAGVVQSPRYKIIEKKQPVAFWCNPISGHNTLYWYLQNLGQGPELLIRYENEEAVDDSQLPKDRFSAERLKGVDSTLKIQPAELGDSAVYLCASSPRTSGGAGETQYFGPGTRLLVL.

The V call is TRBV6-5, the J call TRBJ1-1; no reliable D call. The germline V and J ends were trimmed by 6 bases and 0 bases, with 11 bases remaining between them. In germline, CDR1 is MNHEY, CDR2 SVGAGI. The CDR3 is made up of 14 amino acids. The CDR3 loop reads CASSHDTVNTEAFF. Here the CDR3 DNA reads TGTGCCAGCAGCCATGATACAGTGAACACTGAAGCTTTCTTT.

This chain links TRBV6-1 with TRBJ1-1; unclear D gene. Trimming shortened V by 7 bases and J by 7 bases, and 13 bases separated the two germline ends. The germline V gene has CDR1 MNHNS and CDR2 SASEGT. The CDR3 consists of 12 residues. CDR3 residues: CASTLQGLEAFF. CDR3 sequence (DNA): TGTGCCAGCACCTTACAAGGACTTGAAGCTTTCTTT.

The genes are TRBV27 and TRBJ1-4; TRBD1 matches at 9 bases. The germline gives CDR1 MNHEY, CDR2 SMNVEV (reference sequence). The CDR3 extends over 16 amino acids. The J segment lost 5 bases and the V segment lost 1 base, leaving 5 bases of the junction unmatched. The CDR3 nucleotides read TGTGCCAGCAGTTTATTGGGGACAGGGAGCAATGAAAAACTGTTTTTT. Amino acids: CASSLLGTGSNEKLFF.

V gene TRBV4-2 combines with J gene TRBJ2-5; D may be TRBD2 (6 bases). Between the trimmed V and J ends, which lost 1 base and 3 bases, there was a span of 18 bases. The CDR3 is 17 amino acids. Germline assignment: CDR1 LGHNA and CDR2 YNFKEQ. CDR3 DNA: TGTGCCAGCAGCCAAGTTGGGGCGGGGAAGGTTGAAGAGACCCAGTACTTC. Translated: CASSQVGAGKVEETQYF.

This clone was counted only a few times. The chain recombines TRBV4-2 with TRBJ1-6; 7 bases map to TRBD1. The V segment lost 4 bases and the J segment 8 bases; nucleotides outside the gene matches: 5. CDR3 length: 14 residues. Germline V gives CDR1 LGHNA, CDR2 YNFKEQ. The CDR3 reads CASSLTGTDSPLHF. The CDR3 nucleotides are TGTGCCAGCAGCCTGACAGGGACGGATTCACCCCTCCACTTT.

This clone has more than one count but fewer than ten. V is TRBV10-3 and J is TRBJ1-6, with D maybe TRBD1 (5 bases). Germline CDR1 is ENHRY and CDR2 is SYGVKD. The V and J ends lost 3 bases and 9 bases respectively, with 12 bases between them. CDR3 length equals 14 residues. CDR3 DNA sequence: TGTGCCATCAGTGATCATATCGGGGGTTCACCCCTCCACTTT. Translated, it gives CAISDHIGGSPLHF.

This chain joins TRBV7-2 and TRBJ2-1, with TRBD2 matching 14 bases. This CDR3 has 14 residues. CDR1 SGHTA and CDR2 FQGNSA come from the germline V gene. J lost 13 bases, V lost 5 bases, and 7 bases had no gene match. The CDR3, as DNA: TGTGCCAGCAGCACTAGGACTAGCGGGGGGTCTCAGTTCTTC. It codes for CASSTRTSGGSQFF.

The chain employs TRBV11-2 and TRBJ2-3, with D unclear. This CDR3 comprises 12 residues. The V and J ends lost 5 bases and 4 bases respectively, with 7 bases between them. In germline, CDR1 is SGHAT, CDR2 FQNNGV. The CDR3 reads CASSPAADTQYF. The CDR3 DNA reads TGTGCCAGCAGCCCCGCAGCAGATACGCAGTATTTT.

The chain recombines TRBV10-1 with TRBJ2-5; 7 nucleotides agree with TRBD2. V dropped 8 bases and J dropped 4; count of bases not matched to a gene: 13. The CDR3 extends over 15 amino acids. Germline CDR1 WNHNN, CDR2 SYGVQD (reference sequence). CDR3 sequence: CASLDCGWGGETQYF. DNA for the CDR3: TGCGCCAGCCTAGATTGCGGGTGGGGGGGAGAGACCCAGTACTTC.

The chain carries TRBV19 and TRBJ2-5; tentatively, D is TRBD2 (5 bases). The V gene lost 4 bases and the J gene lost 2 bases, with 11 bases spanning the gap. Germline V gene data show CDR1 as LNHDA and CDR2 as SQIVND (reference sequence). The CDR3 runs to 14 residues. DNA of the CDR3: TGTGCCAGTAGTAACCCGGGAACACAAGAGACCCAGTACTTC. It encodes CASSNPGTQETQYF.

The rearrangement links TRBV19 to TRBJ2-5, with 9 bases matching TRBD2. CDR3 length equals 14 residues. The V gene's germline CDR1 is LNHDA and CDR2 SQIVND (reference sequence). The trim removed 8 bases at V and 5 bases at J, leaving 9 bases unmatched. The CDR3 DNA sequence: TGTGCCAGTTCCGGCGGGGGGGCCTGGGAGACCCAGTACTTC. Encoded protein: CASSGGGAWETQYF. Based on the CDR3 plus reference TRBV19 and TRBJ2-5, the full variable domain is DGGITQSPKYLFRKEGQNVTLSCEQNLNHDAMYWYRQDPGQGLRLIYYSQIVNDFQKGDIAEGYSVSREKKESFPLTVTSAQKNPTAFYLCASSGGGAWETQYFGPGTRLLVL.

This clone was recorded a few times. The rearrangement links TRBV7-2 to TRBJ1-6, with 7 bases matching TRBD1. After removal of 8 bases from V and 7 bases from J, the junction contained 5 bases not matched to a gene. Germline assignment: CDR1 SGHTA and CDR2 FQGNSA. There are 13 residues in the CDR3. The CDR3 loop reads CASARDRNSPLHF. CDR3 nucleotides: TGTGCCAGCGCGCGGGACAGAAATTCACCCCTCCACTTT.

The chain combines TRBV28 with TRBJ1-5; 10 bases are a match to TRBD1. The length of the CDR3 is 16 residues. Germline lookup yields CDR1 MDHEN and CDR2 SYDVKM. Losses at the gene ends were 6 bases for V and 2 bases for J; bases not matched to a gene: 7. The CDR3 protein is CASSTRDRGGNQPQHF. Written as DNA, the CDR3 is TGTGCCAGCAGCACCCGGGACAGGGGCGGCAATCAGCCCCAGCATTTT.